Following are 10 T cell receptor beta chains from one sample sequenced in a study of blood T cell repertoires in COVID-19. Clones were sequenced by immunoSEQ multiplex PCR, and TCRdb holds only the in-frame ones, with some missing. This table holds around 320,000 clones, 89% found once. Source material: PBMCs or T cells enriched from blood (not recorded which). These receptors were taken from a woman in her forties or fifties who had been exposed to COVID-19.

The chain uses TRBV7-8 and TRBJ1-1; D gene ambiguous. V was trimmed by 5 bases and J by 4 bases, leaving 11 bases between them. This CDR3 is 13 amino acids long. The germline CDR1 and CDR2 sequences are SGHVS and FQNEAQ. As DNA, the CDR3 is TGTGCCAGCAGCACGGACGCGGGCACTGAAGCTTTCTTT. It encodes CASSTDAGTEAFF.

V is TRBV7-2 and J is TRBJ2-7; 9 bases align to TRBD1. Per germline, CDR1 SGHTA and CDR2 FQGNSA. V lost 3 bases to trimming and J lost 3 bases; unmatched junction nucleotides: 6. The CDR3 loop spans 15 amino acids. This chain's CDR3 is CASSFGTGQIYEQYF. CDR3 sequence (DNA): TGTGCCAGCAGCTTCGGGACAGGGCAAATCTACGAGCAGTACTTC.

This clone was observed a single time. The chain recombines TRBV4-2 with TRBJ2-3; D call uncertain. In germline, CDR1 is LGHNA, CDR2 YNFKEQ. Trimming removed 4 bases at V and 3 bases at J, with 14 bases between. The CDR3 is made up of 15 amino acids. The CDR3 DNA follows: TGTGCCAGCAGCCCCACTTTTCACTGGACAGATACGCAGTATTTT. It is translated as CASSPTFHWTDTQYF.

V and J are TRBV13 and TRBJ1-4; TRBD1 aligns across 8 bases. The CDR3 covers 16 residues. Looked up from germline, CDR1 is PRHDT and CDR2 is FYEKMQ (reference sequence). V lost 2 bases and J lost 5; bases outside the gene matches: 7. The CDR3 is CASSLSRDRRNEKLFF. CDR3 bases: TGTGCCAGCAGCTTATCGAGGGACAGGAGGAATGAAAAACTGTTTTTT.

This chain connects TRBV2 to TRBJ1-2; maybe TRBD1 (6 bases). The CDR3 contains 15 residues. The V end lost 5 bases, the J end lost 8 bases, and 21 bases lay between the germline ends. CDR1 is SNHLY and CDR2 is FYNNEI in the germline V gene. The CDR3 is CASSTSGTTKFGYTF. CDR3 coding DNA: TGTGCCAGCAGTACGTCCGGGACAACCAAATTCGGCTACACCTTC.

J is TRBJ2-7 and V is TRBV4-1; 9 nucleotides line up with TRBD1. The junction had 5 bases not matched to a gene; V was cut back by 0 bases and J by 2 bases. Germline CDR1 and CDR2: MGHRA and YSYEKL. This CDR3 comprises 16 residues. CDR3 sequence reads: CASSQDRQGGPYEQYF. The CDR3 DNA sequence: TGCGCCAGCAGCCAAGATCGACAGGGGGGGCCCTACGAGCAGTACTTC.

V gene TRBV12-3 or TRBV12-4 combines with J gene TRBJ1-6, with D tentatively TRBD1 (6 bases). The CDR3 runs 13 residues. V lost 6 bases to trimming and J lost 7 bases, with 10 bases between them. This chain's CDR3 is CASRGDRNSPLHF. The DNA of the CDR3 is TGTGCCAGCAGGGGTGACAGGAATTCACCCCTCCACTTT.

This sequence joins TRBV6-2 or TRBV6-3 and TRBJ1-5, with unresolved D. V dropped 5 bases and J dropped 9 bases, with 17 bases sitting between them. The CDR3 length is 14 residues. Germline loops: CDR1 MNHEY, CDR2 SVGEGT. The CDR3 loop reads CASSDDRRGRPQHF. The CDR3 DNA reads TGTGCCAGCAGTGACGACCGGCGGGGTCGGCCCCAGCATTTT.

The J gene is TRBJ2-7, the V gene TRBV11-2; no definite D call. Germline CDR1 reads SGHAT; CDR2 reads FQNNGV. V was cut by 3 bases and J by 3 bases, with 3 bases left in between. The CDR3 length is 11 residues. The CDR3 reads CASSFLYEQYF. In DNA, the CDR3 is TGTGCCAGCAGCTTCCTCTACGAGCAGTACTTC.

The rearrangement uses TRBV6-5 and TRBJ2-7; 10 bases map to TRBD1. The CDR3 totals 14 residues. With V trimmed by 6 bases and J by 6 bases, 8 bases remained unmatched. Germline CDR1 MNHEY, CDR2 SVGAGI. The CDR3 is CASRTTGGFIEQYF. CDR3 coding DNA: TGTGCCAGCAGAACGACAGGGGGCTTCATCGAGCAGTACTTC.